The table lists the clone carrying this T cell receptor beta chain with a few counts. The antigen is not known. This sample is drawn from a study of identical twins. Study results and limitations: The more abundant beta clonotypes in cord blood had fewer insertions, and memory repertoires did not show this.

Via MiXCR, TCRdb re-called the 5' RACE reads, giving one row per CDR3 protein. The data hold just over 500,000 distinct CDR3 sequences, with under 25% observed a single time. The trim removed 4 bases at V and 4 bases at J, leaving 2 bases unmatched. The CDR3 is 15 amino acids. CDR1 and CDR2 from the germline V gene are SGHRS and YFSETQ. These data also featured in a second study, about T cells expressing NK-cell markers.

Sample: CD4+ T cells sorted from blood. The rearrangement uses TRBV5-1 and TRBJ2-3, with 14 bases aligning to TRBD2. The source of this sequence is a woman under 30 in good health. CDR3 nucleotides: TGCGCCAGCAGCGTGACTAGCGGGAGGGCAGATACGCAGTATTTT. Encoded protein: CASSVTSGRADTQYF.